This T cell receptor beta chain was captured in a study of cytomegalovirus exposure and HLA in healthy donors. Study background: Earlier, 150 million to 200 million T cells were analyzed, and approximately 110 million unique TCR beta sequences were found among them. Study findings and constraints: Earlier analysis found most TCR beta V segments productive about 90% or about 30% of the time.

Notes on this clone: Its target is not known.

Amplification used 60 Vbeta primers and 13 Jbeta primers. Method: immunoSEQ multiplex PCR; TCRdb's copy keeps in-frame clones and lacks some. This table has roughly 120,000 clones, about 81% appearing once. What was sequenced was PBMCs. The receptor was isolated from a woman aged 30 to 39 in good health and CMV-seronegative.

This CDR3 reads CASSDALLGSEKLFF. CDR3 DNA: TGCGCCAGCAGTGACGCCTTGCTGGGCAGTGAAAAACTGTTTTTT. The genes are TRBV10-2 and TRBJ1-4; no definite D call. CDR3 length equals 15 residues. V dropped 3 bases and J dropped 7 bases, with 15 bases sitting between them. CDR1 is WSHSY, CDR2 SAAADI, per germline.